The 9 T cell receptor beta chains presented below share a single source sample, sequenced in a study of blood T cells in healthy people across ages. Then a second PCR, running about 6 to 12 cycles, was carried out with a sample-barcoded 5' primer and a J-beta primer mix. TCRdb reprocessed the 5' RACE reads with MiXCR, giving one entry per CDR3 protein. In the table there are around 650,000 distinct CDR3 sequences, roughly 30% of which are singletons. Sample: blood. These receptors were collected from a woman of 80 years or more in good health.

This clonotype was seen ten or more times. V gene TRBV12-3 or TRBV12-4 combines with J gene TRBJ1-2; D call uncertain. The CDR3 runs to 12 residues. The V end lost 5 bases, the J end lost 7 bases, and 11 bases lay between the germline ends. CDR3 in DNA: TGTGCCAGCAGTCCCTCTTGGCGTGGCTACACCTTC. Protein product: CASSPSWRGYTF.

In its sample, this clonotype was seen many times. The V call is TRBV30, the J call TRBJ1-4; no clear D. Trimming took 4 bases from V and 4 from J, leaving 7 bases between them. This CDR3 region has 12 residues. The germline gives CDR1 GTSNPN, CDR2 SVGIG (reference sequence). CDR3: CAWTANNEKLFF. CDR3 DNA: TGTGCCTGGACGGCAAATAATGAAAAACTGTTTTTT.

The genes are TRBV6-5 and TRBJ2-7; possible D gene TRBD1, 6 bases. Germline-derived CDR1 and CDR2 are MNHEY and SVGAGI. V lost 10 bases, J lost 0 bases, and 16 bases lay in between. This CDR3 region has 14 residues. The CDR3: CATRGETSSYEQYF. Here the CDR3 DNA reads TGTGCCACCAGGGGAGAGACCAGCTCCTACGAGCAGTACTTC.

This clonotype was detected many times. The rearrangement links TRBV4-2 to TRBJ2-7, with D possibly TRBD2 on 6 matching bases. CDR3 length: 17 residues. Germline CDR1 and CDR2: LGHNA and YNFKEQ. The germline V and J ends were trimmed by 0 bases and 0 bases, with 15 bases remaining between them. CDR3 DNA sequence: TGTGCCAGCAGCCAAGATTTAGGAGGGAGTAGCTCCTACGAGCAGTACTTC. It specifies CASSQDLGGSSSYEQYF.

This clonotype was recorded only once. The gene calls are TRBV7-2 and TRBJ2-7, with a possible D match to TRBD1 (6 bases). Germline loops: CDR1 SGHTA, CDR2 FQGNSA. This CDR3 comprises 16 residues. Trimming took off 5 bases at V and 0 bases at J, with 17 bases between the two ends. Here the CDR3 reads CASSTTAGADSYEQYF. CDR3 DNA sequence: TGTGCCAGCAGCACTACAGCAGGGGCCGACTCCTACGAGCAGTACTTC. The complete variable domain, with remaining parts taken from reference TRBV7-2 and TRBJ2-7, reads GAGVSQSPSNKVTEKGKDVELRCDPISGHTALYWYRQSLGQGLEFLIYFQGNSAPDKSGLPSDRFSAERTGGSVSTLTIQRTQQEDSAVYLCASSTTAGADSYEQYFGPGTRLTVT.

V is TRBV20-1 and J is TRBJ1-4; TRBD1 matches 11 bases. V lost 5 bases, J lost 5 bases, and 1 base stayed unmatched. CDR1 is DFQATT and CDR2 is SNEGSKA in the germline V gene (reference sequence). The CDR3 covers 13 residues. The CDR3 DNA sequence: TGCAGTGCTGGACAGGGGGCGAATGAAAAACTGTTTTTT. This gives the protein CSAGQGANEKLFF.

V usage is TRBV14 and J usage is TRBJ2-3; D is possibly TRBD1 (6 bases). The J call may be wrong; the DNA end is better matched by TRBJ1-5. The CDR3 runs to 15 residues. Germline assignment: CDR1 SGHDN and CDR2 FVKESK. The CDR3, as DNA: TGTGCCAGCAGCCAAATCGGCGGGGGGCTAGATACGCAGCATTTT. This gives the protein CASSQIGGGLDTQHF.

CDR3 DNA sequence: TGTGCCAGCGCTCCCGGGACAGGGAATCAGCCCCAGCATTTT. Amino acids: CASAPGTGNQPQHF. The chain carries TRBV6-2 or TRBV6-3 and TRBJ1-5; 9 bases line up with TRBD1. CDR1 is MNHEY, CDR2 SVGEGT, per germline. The CDR3 runs 14 residues. The trim removed 8 bases at V and 4 bases at J, leaving 6 bases unmatched.

In its sample, this clonotype was seen many times. This sequence joins TRBV29-1 and TRBJ2-3; possible D gene TRBD2, 6 bases. The germline V gene has CDR1 SQVTM and CDR2 ANQGSEA. V was pared by 4 bases and J by 3 bases, with 14 bases between. CDR3 length: 14 amino acids. CDR3 in amino acids: CSVVFQAGTDTQYF. The CDR3 DNA follows: TGCAGCGTTGTATTTCAGGCGGGGACAGATACGCAGTATTTT.